A selection of T cell receptor beta chains follows, all from one sample in a study of Graves' ophthalmopathy and Graves' hyperthyroidism. One entry per CDR3 protein, called by TCRdb with MiXCR from the multiplex PCR reads. Among 680,000 or so distinct CDR3 sequences listed, 22% were seen once. Sequenced input: peripheral blood. The receptors here all came from a woman between 18 and 29 years old with stable Graves' hyperthyroidism. Some clones in this sample may be carry-over from other donors' samples. Both conserved end residues are part of each CDR3. The order of the fields is D gene, J gene, V gene, clone size, CDR3 DNA, CDR3 protein. A D gene is named only where the DNA matches it firmly. Rows may omit the clone size; those that give it use once, few, many or a size class.

-,TRBJ1-5,TRBV4-1,-,TGCGCCAGCAGCCAAGGCGGGGCTGGAGGTCAGCCCCAGCATTTT,CASSQGGAGGQPQHF
-,TRBJ1-2,TRBV11-2,many,TGTGCCAGCAGCTTATACTATATCGAAACAGGGAGCTATGGCTACACCTTC,CASSLYYIETGSYGYTF
-,TRBJ1-2,TRBV7-2,few,TGTGCCAGCAGTTTATCTTACAGGGAGAACTATGGCTACACCTTC,CASSLSYRENYGYTF
-,TRBJ1-5,TRBV9,many,TGTGCCAGCAGCGTTGGGCAGGGTTGGCAGCCCCAGCATTTT,CASSVGQGWQPQHF
-,TRBJ1-1,TRBV12-3/TRBV12-4,many,TGTGCCAGCAGTTTATCGTACCCTACCTTGAACACTGAAGCTTTCTTT,CASSLSYPTLNTEAFF
TRBD1,TRBJ1-2,TRBV10-3,many,TGTGCCACCAGTCGGGCAGGGGGGGGTATGAACTATGGCTACACCTTC,CATSRAGGGMNYGYTF
-,TRBJ1-5,TRBV4-1,-,TGCGCCAGCAGCCAAGATGTGCAGGCGCGCAATCAGCCCCAGCATTTT,CASSQDVQARNQPQHF
-,TRBJ2-5,TRBV20-1,-,TGCAGTGTCACCGCCGGAGAGACCCAGTACTTC,CSVTAGETQYF
-,TRBJ2-5,TRBV19,many,TGTGCCAGTAGTATTAGCTCCCAAGAGACCCAGTACTTC,CASSISSQETQYF
TRBD1,TRBJ2-5,TRBV6-1,few,TGTGCCAGCTCTAGGGGTGGGACAGGGGGAAAGACCCAGTACTTC,CASSRGGTGGKTQYF
-,TRBJ1-3,TRBV7-9,few,TGTGCCAGCAGCTCCACCCCGGGACAACTCTCTGGAAACACCATATATTTT,CASSSTPGQLSGNTIYF
TRBD1,TRBJ2-7,TRBV7-2,few,TGTGCCAGCAGTCCGACAGGGTCGAGCTCCTACGAGCAGTACTTC,CASSPTGSSSYEQYF
-,TRBJ1-2,TRBV12-3/TRBV12-4,-,TGTGCCAGCAGTTCATCCCCTTGGGGGCACGGCTACACCTTC,CASSSSPWGHGYTF